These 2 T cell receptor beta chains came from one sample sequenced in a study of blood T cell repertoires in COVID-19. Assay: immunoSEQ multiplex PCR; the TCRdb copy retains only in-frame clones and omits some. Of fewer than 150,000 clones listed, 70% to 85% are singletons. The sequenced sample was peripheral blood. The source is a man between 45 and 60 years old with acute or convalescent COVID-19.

The CDR3 region has the DNA TGTGCCAGCAGCGTGGGAGTCGCGGATCAGGGGGCTGGAAACACCATATATTTT. Translating gives CASSVGVADQGAGNTIYF. The chain employs TRBV9 and TRBJ1-3, with 7 bases lining up with TRBD1. The CDR3 runs to 18 residues. The J segment lost 2 bases and the V segment lost 2 bases, leaving 13 bases of the junction unmatched. Germline V gene data show CDR1 as SGDLS and CDR2 as YYNGEE.

CDR3 coding DNA: TGTGCCAGTAGTATACCGGATCAGCCCCAGCATTTT. Translating gives CASSIPDQPQHF. J is TRBJ1-5 and V is TRBV19, with D unresolved. V was cut by 2 bases and J by 5 bases, with 4 bases left in between. Per germline, CDR1 LNHDA and CDR2 SQIVND (reference sequence). This CDR3 has 12 residues.